Below, one T cell receptor beta chain is given with its context. The specificity of this receptor is unknown. Per-base quality was not reported, and no clone a single base away is much larger than it. The sample is drawn from a study of identifying expanded T cells in peripheral blood (dated by TCRdb to the late 2010s). Study-wide context: Four technical replicates, made by sequencing separate aliquots from the same pool of genomic DNA, were compared pairwise. Broad study findings and their caveats: Across all healthy donors, variance in clone template counts between approximately 2-week samples was found to increase significantly with total template count. Both the number of clones called differentially abundant and the false-positive rate were significantly reduced by the beta-binomial model across all healthy-donor time intervals. The authors expected that biological variance in healthy repertoires might rise further over much longer intervals, such as months to years. Approximately 1.2 differentially abundant clones were flagged by the binomial model between technical replicates, whereas about 15 and 19 were flagged over around two weeks and four weeks, respectively.

The immunoSEQ Assay, which uses bias-controlled multiplex PCR amplification of genomic DNA, was used to profile TCRbeta CDR3 regions. The study's processing was this. The absolute abundance of each unique TCRbeta CDR3 region was quantified after sequences were collapsed and filtered. Two models were used to test differential abundance: a binomial model (Fisher-equivalent) and a beta-binomial model that adds time-dependent variance fitted from healthy donors. Clones with fewer than 5 combined templates were excluded, and clones with Benjamini-Hochberg FDR below 0.01 were called differentially abundant. The form v = (b*log(k)+a)^2 was used to model beta-binomial variance as a function of total template count across the two samples. The table was pulled from immuneACCESS by TCRdb, which kept in-frame rearrangements only. Such tables lose some clones; where checked, under half of the loss comes from unresolved V genes, and the rest has no known cause. V and J calls and clone size are as listed in that table; D and trimming were resolved from the DNA. The sample has some 100,000 clones on record, about 87% of them singletons. In total, the top ten clones hold roughly 7.6% of the sample.

No immune events, such as infections, were documented for the healthy donors during the collection period. Time-dependent variance in a beta-binomial model of T-cell clone differential abundance was calibrated using healthy-donor blood repertoires as a training cohort. The training cohort included approximately 10 healthy donors, of whom 3 were female and 7 were male. The donors were between roughly 25 and 70 years old, with an average age of approximately 46 years. Obtained from a commercial supplier, whole blood was collected from each healthy donor at three time points set two to three weeks apart. For immunosequencing, genomic DNA was extracted from unsorted whole blood. Measured from the cysteine to the phenylalanine, the CDR3 is 14 residues long. The retained sequence is limited to the CDR3, 42 bases, with the frame set at the first base. Sequences MRHNA (CDR1) and SNTAGT (CDR2) are obtained from the germline V gene. Trimming leaves V shorter by 4 bases and J shorter by 1 base, with the junction holding 0 bases beyond the gene matches.

The chain is assembled from TRBV6-4 and TRBJ2-3, with TRBD2 identical over 9 junction bases. The sequencing input was blood. The origin of this receptor is a person aged 18-69 years in good health. The DNA sequence is as follows: TGTGCCAGCAGTGCTAGCGGGGGCACAGATACGCAGTATTTT. Translated, it gives CASSASGGTDTQYF.